The 8 T cell receptor beta chains listed next were all sequenced from one sample in a study of T cell responses to AZD1222 COVID-19 vaccine. Clones were sequenced by immunoSEQ multiplex PCR, and TCRdb holds only the in-frame ones, with some missing. The top ten hold about 17% of the sample, which has more than 90,000 clones, roughly 87% seen once. Here the sequenced sample was peripheral blood, taken on day 0 of AZD1222 vaccination. These receptors were taken from an adult in good health.

The chain employs TRBV29-1 and TRBJ2-7, with a possible D match to TRBD2 (6 bases). CDR3 length: 17 residues. The germline V and J ends were trimmed by 4 bases and 0 bases, with 22 bases remaining between them. Germline assignment: CDR1 SQVTM and CDR2 ANQGSEA. CDR3 DNA: TGCAGCGTTGTCGATACAGGAGGGGACCACCTCTCCTACGAGCAGTACTTC. Its translation is CSVVDTGGDHLSYEQYF.

V is TRBV5-1 and J is TRBJ1-4, with a weak D call TRBD1 (5 bases). The germline gives CDR1 SGHRS, CDR2 YFSETQ. This CDR3 is 14 amino acids long. The V gene lost 7 bases and the J gene lost 8 bases, with 18 bases spanning the gap. The CDR3 reads CASSREEGREKLFF. CDR3 nucleotides: TGCGCCAGCTCTAGGGAGGAGGGGCGCGAAAAACTGTTTTTT.

This sequence joins TRBV30 and TRBJ1-5; D remains unclear. Trimming removed 0 bases at V and 3 bases at J, with 6 bases between. The germline CDR1 and CDR2 sequences are GTSNPN and SVGIG (reference sequence). This CDR3 has 13 residues. CDR3 nucleotides: TGTGCCTGGAGTGTGGAAGTCAATCAGCCCCAGCATTTT. Translating it yields CAWSVEVNQPQHF.

J is TRBJ2-5 and V is TRBV6-1; possible D gene TRBD2, 5 bases. The CDR3 runs to 15 residues. V dropped 1 base and J dropped 4 bases, with 13 bases sitting between them. Germline assignment: CDR1 MNHNS and CDR2 SASEGT. DNA of the CDR3: TGTGCCAGCAGTGAAGGGGAGAGGGAAATAGAGACCCAGTACTTC. This sequence encodes CASSEGEREIETQYF.

The chain combines TRBV20-1 with TRBJ1-1; D might be TRBD1 (5 bases). The CDR3 contains 16 residues. Trimming took off 3 bases at V and 5 bases at J, with 22 bases between the two ends. CDR1 DFQATT and CDR2 SNEGSKA come from the germline V gene (reference sequence). The CDR3 sequence is CSASAWAMGEGTEAFF. CDR3 DNA: TGCAGTGCTAGTGCTTGGGCGATGGGGGAGGGGACTGAAGCTTTCTTT.

This clone showed up just a few times. The chain has TRBV11-2 and TRBJ1-2, with D hard to call. CDR1 is SGHAT, CDR2 FQNNGV, per germline. The V end was cut by 5 bases, the J end by 6 bases, with 16 bases between. This CDR3 spans 14 amino acids. The CDR3 nucleotides read TGTGCCAGCAGCGCGCGGGAGGGTAGGGATGGCTACACCTTC. Residues: CASSAREGRDGYTF. The full variable domain, completed using reference TRBV11-2 and TRBJ1-2, is EAGVAQSPRYKIIEKRQSVAFWCNPISGHATLYWYQQILGQGPKLLIQFQNNGVVDDSQLPKDRFSAERLKGVDSTLKIQPAKLEDSAVYLCASSAREGRDGYTFGSGTRLTVV.

The chain employs TRBV12-5 and TRBJ2-2; 9 bases align to TRBD1. Germline CDR1 LGHNT, CDR2 FRNRAP. With V trimmed by 0 bases and J by 4 bases, 0 bases remained unmatched. The CDR3 runs to 15 residues. CDR3 coding DNA: TGTGCTAGTGGTTTGGTGACAGGGGGCACCGGGGAGCTGTTTTTT. Translating gives CASGLVTGGTGELFF.

The genes are TRBV24-1 and TRBJ1-5, with a tentative D call TRBD1 (5 bases). CDR3 length: 15 residues. Trimming removed 2 bases at V and 2 bases at J, with 9 bases between. Germline-derived CDR1 and CDR2 are KGHDR and SFDVKD. CDR3 region: CATSDSGGGNQPQHF. The CDR3 DNA follows: TGTGCCACCAGTGATTCGGGGGGGGGCAATCAGCCCCAGCATTTT.